This entry lists 23 T cell receptor beta chains sequenced from one sample in a study of response to subunit inactivated influenza vaccine. TCRdb reanalysed the RT-PCR reads using MiXCR and keeps one entry per CDR3 protein. The sample records approximately 230,000 distinct CDR3 sequences, 12% being singletons. Sequences were derived from non-naive T cells sorted from PBMCs, sampled less than 15 days before vaccination. Source of these receptors: a man in his fifties who received an inactivated influenza vaccine.

The chain couples TRBV6-1 to TRBJ2-1, with D maybe TRBD1 (6 bases). Trimming took 0 bases from V and 10 from J, leaving 10 bases between them. CDR1 is MNHNS, CDR2 SASEGT, per germline. There are 13 residues in the CDR3. CDR3 residues: CASSEAQGWEQFF. The CDR3 nucleotides read TGTGCCAGCAGTGAAGCCCAGGGGTGGGAGCAGTTCTTC.

There are a few counts of this clonotype. The CDR3 protein is CSVEGGGGELFF. The CDR3 DNA reads as TGCAGCGTTGAGGGTGGTGGCGGGGAGCTGTTTTTT. V is TRBV29-1 and J is TRBJ2-2; the D is unclear. CDR1 is SQVTM and CDR2 is ANQGSEA in the germline V gene. The CDR3 spans 12 residues. Trimming stripped 3 bases from V and 7 bases from J, with 9 bases between.

A few counts support this clonotype. This chain joins TRBV20-1 and TRBJ2-3; 7 positions agree with TRBD2. V lost 1 base and J lost 4; bases outside the gene matches: 8. The CDR3 is 15 residues long. Germline lookup yields CDR1 DFQATT and CDR2 SNEGSKA (reference sequence). The CDR3 loop reads CSARGGLGQADTQYF. CDR3 nucleotide sequence: TGCAGTGCTAGAGGAGGACTAGGTCAGGCAGATACGCAGTATTTT.

The rearrangement joins TRBV5-5 to TRBJ1-2, with D possibly TRBD1 on 6 matching bases. Germline V CDR1 and CDR2: SGHKS, YYEKEE (reference sequence). The V end was cut by 4 bases, the J end by 0 bases, with 10 bases between. This CDR3 is built from 14 residues. The DNA of the CDR3 is TGTGCCAGCAGCACGACAGGCTCTAACTATGGCTACACCTTC. Its protein product is CASSTTGSNYGYTF.

This clonotype is labeled as medium-sized (0.01 to 0.1%). This sequence joins TRBV29-1 and TRBJ2-3, with D tentatively TRBD1 (6 bases). The V and J ends lost 7 bases and 1 base respectively, with 15 bases between them. This CDR3 spans 14 amino acids. Looked up from germline, CDR1 is SQVTM and CDR2 is ANQGSEA. In DNA form, the CDR3 reads TGCAGCGCCAACAGGGATCGAGGCACAGATACGCAGTATTTT. Protein product: CSANRDRGTDTQYF.

This clonotype was counted a few times. This chain connects TRBV5-1 to TRBJ2-1; either TRBD1 or TRBD2 may supply D (5 bases each). CDR3 length: 14 residues. The germline V and J ends were trimmed by 4 bases and 4 bases, with 12 bases remaining between them. Per the germline V gene, CDR1 is SGHRS and CDR2 is YFSETQ. CDR3 region: CASSIGTGYNEQFF. The CDR3 bases are TGCGCCAGCAGCATAGGGACCGGTTACAATGAGCAGTTCTTC.

This clonotype came up a few times. This chain connects TRBV19 to TRBJ1-5; the match to TRBD1 covers 8 bases. Trimming cost V 9 bases and J 4 bases; bases outside gene matches: 11. Germline lookup yields CDR1 LNHDA and CDR2 SQIVND (reference sequence). The CDR3 sequence is 15 residues long. As DNA, the CDR3 is TGTGCCAGCCGAACTACAGGGGGAAGGAATCAGCCCCAGCATTTT. Translation gives CASRTTGGRNQPQHF.

This clonotype was seen repeatedly, ten times or more. V and J are TRBV12-3 or TRBV12-4 and TRBJ1-5; 7 bases map to TRBD1. V dropped 4 bases and J dropped 7; count of bases not matched to a gene: 4. The CDR3 has 13 amino acids. CDR3 residues: CASSSTGRQPQHF. The CDR3 DNA sequence: TGTGCCAGCAGTTCGACAGGGAGACAGCCCCAGCATTTT.

There are many counts of this clonotype. V and J are TRBV20-1 and TRBJ2-5; TRBD2 aligns across 9 bases. The length of the CDR3 is 15 residues. Germline V lookup: CDR1 DFQATT, CDR2 SNEGSKA (reference sequence). V was pared by 1 base and J by 10 bases, with 13 bases of the junction left unmatched. CDR3 in DNA: TGCAGTGCTAGAGTGGGTAGCGGGAGTTTAGGTGACCAGTACTTC. Translation gives CSARVGSGSLGDQYF.

The genes are TRBV6-2 or TRBV6-3 and TRBJ1-1, with 7 positions matching TRBD1. CDR3 length equals 16 residues. The ends lost 5 bases at V and 6 bases at J; junction bases unmatched: 15. CDR1 and CDR2 from the germline V gene are MNHEY and SVGEGT. CDR3 in DNA: TGTGCCAGCAGTCCATTCCCGAGACAGGGAGGCTCTGAAGCTTTCTTT. Its translation is CASSPFPRQGGSEAFF.

V is TRBV15 and J is TRBJ2-1; 7 bases fit TRBD2. Germline V CDR1 and CDR2: LNHNV, YYDKDF (reference sequence). This CDR3 has 17 residues. Germline trimming cut 0 bases from V and 7 bases from J; bases unmatched to any gene: 12. The DNA for the CDR3 is TGTGCCACCAGCAGAGATTCTTCGGGAGGAAGGTTAAATGAGCAGTTCTTC. This sequence encodes CATSRDSSGGRLNEQFF.

The V call is TRBV5-1, the J call TRBJ1-2, with D unresolved. Germline CDR1 SGHRS, CDR2 YFSETQ. The CDR3 runs to 15 residues. V dropped 4 bases and J dropped 8 bases, with 21 bases sitting between them. The CDR3 loop reads CASSEPGQVPKGYTF. The DNA of the CDR3 is TGCGCCAGCAGCGAACCTGGGCAGGTTCCAAAAGGCTACACCTTC.

The sample holds a few counts of this clonotype. The chain recombines TRBV28 with TRBJ1-6, with D tentatively TRBD1 (5 bases). V lost 5 bases to trimming and J lost 13 bases, with 12 bases between them. CDR3 length equals 12 residues. Germline V CDR1 and CDR2: MDHEN, SYDVKM. The CDR3 region has the DNA TGTGCCAGCAGTCCCCCCCGGGGGCCCCTCCACTTT. Its protein product is CASSPPRGPLHF.

This clonotype was seen ten or more times. The CDR3 bases are TGTGCCAGCAGCTCTCATAGCGGGACAGATACGCAGTATTTT. This translates into CASSSHSGTDTQYF. The V gene is TRBV7-2, the J gene TRBJ2-3; TRBD2 matches at 7 bases. Per germline, CDR1 SGHTA and CDR2 FQGNSA. The CDR3 is 14 residues long. V was pared by 4 bases and J by 3 bases, with 4 bases of the junction left unmatched.

This chain connects TRBV7-9 to TRBJ2-1, with 7 bases identical to TRBD2. The CDR3 spans 16 residues. Germline-derived CDR1 and CDR2 are SEHNR and FQNEAQ (reference sequence). Unmatched junction bases numbered 4, after V lost 2 bases and J lost 0 bases. The CDR3 region is CASSLIASGSYNEQFF. The CDR3 DNA sequence: TGTGCCAGCAGCTTAATCGCTAGCGGCTCCTACAATGAGCAGTTCTTC. The full variable domain, in which reference TRBV7-9 and TRBJ2-1 provide the parts outside the CDR3, is DTGVSQNPRHKITKRGQNVTFRCDPISEHNRLYWYRQTLGQGPEFLTYFQNEAQLEKSRLLSDRFSAERPKGSFSTLEIQRTEQGDSAMYLCASSLIASGSYNEQFFGPGTRLTVL.

This sequence joins TRBV7-2 and TRBJ2-7; D is undetermined. Germline V gene lookup returns CDR1 SGHTA and CDR2 FQGNSA. The CDR3 totals 14 residues. Deletions cut 7 bases from V and 0 bases from J, with 13 bases between. The CDR3 region is CASTVASSSYEQYF. CDR3 nucleotide sequence: TGTGCCAGCACGGTAGCCTCCAGCTCCTACGAGCAGTACTTC.

The gene calls are TRBV27 and TRBJ1-1, with a possible D match to TRBD1 (6 bases). The CDR3 runs to 15 residues. The V end was cut by 3 bases, the J end by 5 bases, with 16 bases between. CDR1 MNHEY and CDR2 SMNVEV come from the germline V gene (reference sequence). CDR3 in DNA: TGTGCCAGCAGTTTTATAGTAGGGGGGGGGACTGAAGCTTTCTTT. Encoded protein: CASSFIVGGGTEAFF.

The sample holds many counts of this clonotype. This chain links TRBV5-1 with TRBJ1-1; possibly TRBD1 for D (6 bases). CDR1 is SGHRS and CDR2 is YFSETQ in the germline V gene. CDR3 length: 14 amino acids. V lost 4 bases and J 4 bases, leaving 14 bases between the germline ends. CDR3 in DNA: TGCGCCAGCAGCGGGGGACATTCAAGCACTGAAGCTTTCTTT. Its translation: CASSGGHSSTEAFF.

This clonotype was observed many times. The rearrangement uses TRBV4-3 and TRBJ1-5; no definite D call. The CDR3 sequence is 13 residues long. The V and J ends lost 1 base and 7 bases respectively, with 8 bases between them. Germline CDR1 is LGHNA and CDR2 is YSLEER. CDR3 in amino acids: CASSQVQAQPQHF. The CDR3 DNA is TGCGCCAGCAGCCAAGTGCAGGCGCAGCCCCAGCATTTT.

V usage is TRBV9 and J usage is TRBJ2-7, with TRBD2 matching 8 bases. The germline V gene encodes CDR1 SGDLS and CDR2 YYNGEE. The CDR3 sequence is 15 residues long. The V segment lost 0 bases and the J segment 3 bases; nucleotides outside the gene matches: 5. The CDR3 DNA follows: TGTGCCAGCAGCGTAGGGAGCGGGAGAGGCTACGAGCAGTACTTC. It encodes CASSVGSGRGYEQYF. Based on the CDR3 plus reference TRBV9 and TRBJ2-7, the full variable domain is DSGVTQTPKHLITATGQRVTLRCSPRSGDLSVYWYQQSLDQGLQFLIQYYNGEERAKGNILERFSAQQFPDLHSELNLSSLELGDSALYFCASSVGSGRGYEQYFGPGTRLTVT.

V is TRBV3-1 and J is TRBJ2-5; 8 bases map to TRBD2. Germline CDR1 is LGHDT and CDR2 is YNNKEL (reference sequence). This CDR3 is 20 amino acids long. Trimming at V came to 0 bases and at J to 5 bases, leaving 20 bases not matched to a gene. For the CDR3, the DNA is TGTGCCAGCAGCCAAGATTCGCGGTACCGTGGTAGCGGGGTATATGAGACCCAGTACTTC. It specifies CASSQDSRYRGSGVYETQYF.

This clonotype was seen ten or more times. The chain joins TRBV6-5 to TRBJ1-2; possibly TRBD1 for D (5 bases). The CDR3 consists of 13 residues. Between the trimmed V and J ends, which lost 2 bases and 6 bases, there was a span of 10 bases. The V gene's germline CDR1 is MNHEY and CDR2 SVGAGI. DNA for the CDR3: TGTGCCAGCAGTTACGGGACCCCGGATGGCTACACCTTC. Its protein product is CASSYGTPDGYTF.

This clonotype was counted a few times. The rearrangement joins TRBV11-2 to TRBJ2-7, with TRBD2 as a possible D gene (6 bases). From germline, CDR1 is SGHAT and CDR2 FQNNGV. Trimming cost V 0 bases and J 3 bases, with 12 bases left between them. This CDR3 has 15 residues. The CDR3: CASSLETSRIYEQYF. The CDR3 nucleotides are TGTGCCAGCAGCTTAGAGACTAGTCGCATCTACGAGCAGTACTTC.